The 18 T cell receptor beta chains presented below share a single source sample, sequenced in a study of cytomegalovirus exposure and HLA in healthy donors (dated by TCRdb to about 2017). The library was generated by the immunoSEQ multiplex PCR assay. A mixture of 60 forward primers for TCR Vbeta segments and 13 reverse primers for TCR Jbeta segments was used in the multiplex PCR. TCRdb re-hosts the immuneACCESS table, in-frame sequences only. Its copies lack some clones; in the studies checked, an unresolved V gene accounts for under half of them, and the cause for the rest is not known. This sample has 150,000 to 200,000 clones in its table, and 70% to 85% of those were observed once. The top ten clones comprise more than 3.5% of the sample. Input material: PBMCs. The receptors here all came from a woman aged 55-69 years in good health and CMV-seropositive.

Here the CDR3 DNA reads TGCAGTGCTCGGACAACTTACGAGCAGTACTTC. This codes for CSARTTYEQYF. This chain links TRBV20-1 with TRBJ2-7, with TRBD1 as a possible D gene (5 bases). The V end was cut by 5 bases, the J end by 4 bases, with 9 bases between. The CDR3 is 11 amino acids. The V gene's germline CDR1 is DFQATT and CDR2 SNEGSKA (reference sequence).

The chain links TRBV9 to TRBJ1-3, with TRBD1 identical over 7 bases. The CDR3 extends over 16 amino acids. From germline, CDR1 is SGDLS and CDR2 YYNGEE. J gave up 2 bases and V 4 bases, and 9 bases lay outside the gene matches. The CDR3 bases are TGTGCCAGCAGCAATAGACAGGGCGTCGCTGGAAACACCATATATTTT. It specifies CASSNRQGVAGNTIYF.

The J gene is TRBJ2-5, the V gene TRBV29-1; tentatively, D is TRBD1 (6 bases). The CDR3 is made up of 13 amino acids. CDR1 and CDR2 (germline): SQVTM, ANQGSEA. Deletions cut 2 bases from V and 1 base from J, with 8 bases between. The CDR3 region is CSVERDIQETQYF. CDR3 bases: TGCAGCGTTGAAAGGGACATCCAAGAGACCCAGTACTTC.

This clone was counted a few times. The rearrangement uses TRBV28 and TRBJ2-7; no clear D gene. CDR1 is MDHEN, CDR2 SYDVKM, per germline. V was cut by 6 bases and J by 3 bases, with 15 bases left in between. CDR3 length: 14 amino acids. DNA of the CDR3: TGTGCCAGCAGCCTAGACCCCTCTTTCTACGAGCAGTACTTC. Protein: CASSLDPSFYEQYF.

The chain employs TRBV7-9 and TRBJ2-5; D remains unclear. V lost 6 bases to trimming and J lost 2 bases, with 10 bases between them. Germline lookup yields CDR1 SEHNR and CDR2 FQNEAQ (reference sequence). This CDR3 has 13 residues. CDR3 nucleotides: TGTGCCAGCAGGACAACTGGACAAGAGACCCAGTACTTC. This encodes CASRTTGQETQYF.

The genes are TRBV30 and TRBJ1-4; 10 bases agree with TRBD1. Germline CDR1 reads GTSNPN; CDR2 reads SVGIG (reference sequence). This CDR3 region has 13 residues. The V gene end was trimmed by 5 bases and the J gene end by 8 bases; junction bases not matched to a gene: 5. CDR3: CAWDRGRREKLFF. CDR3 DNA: TGTGCCTGGGACAGGGGGCGGCGGGAAAAACTGTTTTTT.

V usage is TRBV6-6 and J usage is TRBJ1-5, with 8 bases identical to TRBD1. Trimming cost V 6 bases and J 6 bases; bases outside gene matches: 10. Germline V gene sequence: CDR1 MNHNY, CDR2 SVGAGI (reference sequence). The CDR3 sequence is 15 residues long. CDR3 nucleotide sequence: TGTGCCAGCAGAGCCGGGACAGGAGTGGGTCAGCCCCAGCATTTT. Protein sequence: CASRAGTGVGQPQHF.

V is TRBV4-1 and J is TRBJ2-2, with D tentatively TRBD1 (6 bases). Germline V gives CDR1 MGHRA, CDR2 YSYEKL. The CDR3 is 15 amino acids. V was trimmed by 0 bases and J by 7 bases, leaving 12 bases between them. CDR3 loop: CASSQERGKGGELFF. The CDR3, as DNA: TGCGCCAGCAGCCAAGAGAGGGGGAAGGGCGGGGAGCTGTTTTTT.

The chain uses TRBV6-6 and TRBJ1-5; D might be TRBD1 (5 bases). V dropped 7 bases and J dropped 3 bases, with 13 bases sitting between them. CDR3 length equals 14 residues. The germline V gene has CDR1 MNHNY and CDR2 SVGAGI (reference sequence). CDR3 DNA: TGTGCCAGCACCCCGGACAAAGTCAATCAGCCCCAGCATTTT. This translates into CASTPDKVNQPQHF.

The CDR3 DNA follows: TGTGCCAGCAGCTTAACCCTTGTAGCATCTAACTATGGCTACACCTTC. Its protein is CASSLTLVASNYGYTF. This chain uses TRBV7-8 with TRBJ1-2; D is undetermined. Germline CDR1 SGHVS, CDR2 FQNEAQ. V was pared by 2 bases and J by 0 bases, with 13 bases between. The length of the CDR3 is 16 residues.

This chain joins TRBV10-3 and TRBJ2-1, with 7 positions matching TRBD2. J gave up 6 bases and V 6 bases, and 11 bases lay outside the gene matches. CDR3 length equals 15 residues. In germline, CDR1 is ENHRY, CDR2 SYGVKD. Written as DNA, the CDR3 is TGTGCCATCAGCCCCTCAGGTGGGAGGGCCAATGAGCAGTTCTTC. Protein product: CAISPSGGRANEQFF.

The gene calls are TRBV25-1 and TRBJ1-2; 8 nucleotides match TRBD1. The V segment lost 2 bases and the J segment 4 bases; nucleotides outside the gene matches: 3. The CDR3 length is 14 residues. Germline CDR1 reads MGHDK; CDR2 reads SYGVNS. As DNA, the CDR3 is TGTGCCAGCAGTGAAGGCGGGACAGGCTATGGCTACACCTTC. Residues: CASSEGGTGYGYTF.

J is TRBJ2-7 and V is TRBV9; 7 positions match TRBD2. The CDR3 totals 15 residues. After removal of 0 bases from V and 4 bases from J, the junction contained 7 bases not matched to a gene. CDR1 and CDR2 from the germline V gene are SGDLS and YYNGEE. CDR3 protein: CASSVGSGTGYEQYF. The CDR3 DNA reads TGTGCCAGCAGCGTAGGAAGCGGGACTGGGTACGAGCAGTACTTC.

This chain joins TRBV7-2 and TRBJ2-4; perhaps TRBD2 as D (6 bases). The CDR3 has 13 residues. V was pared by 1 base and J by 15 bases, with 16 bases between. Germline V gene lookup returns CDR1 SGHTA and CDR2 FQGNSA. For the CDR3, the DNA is TGTGCCAGCAGCTTAGAGTTGCGGAGGGAGACGTACTTC. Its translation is CASSLELRRETYF.

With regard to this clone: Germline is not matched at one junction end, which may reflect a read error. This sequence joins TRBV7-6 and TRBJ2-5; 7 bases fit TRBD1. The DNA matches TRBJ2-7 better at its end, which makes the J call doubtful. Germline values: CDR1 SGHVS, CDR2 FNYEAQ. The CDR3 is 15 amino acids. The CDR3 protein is CASSLATGQVYEQYF. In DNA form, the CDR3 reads TGTGCCAGCAGCCTAGCTACCGGACAGGTTTACGAGCAGTACTTC.

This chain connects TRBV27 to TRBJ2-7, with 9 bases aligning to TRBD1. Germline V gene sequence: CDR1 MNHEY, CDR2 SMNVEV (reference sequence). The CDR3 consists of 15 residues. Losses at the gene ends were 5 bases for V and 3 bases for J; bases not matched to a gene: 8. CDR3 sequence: CASSTPGQGIYEQYF. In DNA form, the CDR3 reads TGTGCCAGCAGTACACCGGGACAGGGAATCTACGAGCAGTACTTC.

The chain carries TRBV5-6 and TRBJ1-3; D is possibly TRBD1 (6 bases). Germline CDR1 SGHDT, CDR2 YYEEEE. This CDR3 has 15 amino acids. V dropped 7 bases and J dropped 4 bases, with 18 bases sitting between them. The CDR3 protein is CASLGQGILGNTIYF. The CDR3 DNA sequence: TGTGCCAGCTTAGGGCAGGGGATACTCGGAAACACCATATATTTT.

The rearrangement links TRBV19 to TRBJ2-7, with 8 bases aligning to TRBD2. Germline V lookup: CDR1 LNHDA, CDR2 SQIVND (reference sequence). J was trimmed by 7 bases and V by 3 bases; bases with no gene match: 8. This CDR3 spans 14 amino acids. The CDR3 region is CASSMQARGGEQYF. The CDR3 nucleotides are TGTGCCAGTAGTATGCAAGCCCGGGGGGGTGAGCAGTACTTC.